Below, one TCR beta chain is given with its context. The data are from a study of blood T cell repertoires in COVID-19. There are 14 residues in the CDR3. Profiling relied on immunoSEQ multiplex PCR, and the TCRdb table lists in-frame clones only, not all of them. This sample carries about 50,000 clones, just under 90% of them seen once, and the ten largest clones take roughly 10%. The chain carries TRBV21-1 and TRBJ2-5; no DNA check was done on the table's D call, TRBD2. TRBV21-1 is annotated as a pseudogene. The TCR originated in a man at least 80 years old with active or convalescent COVID-19. Input material: peripheral blood. The CDR3 loop is CASSPTEEGETQYF. The CDR3 nucleotides read TGTGCCAGCAGCCCAACGGAAGAGGGAGAGACCCAGTACTTC.